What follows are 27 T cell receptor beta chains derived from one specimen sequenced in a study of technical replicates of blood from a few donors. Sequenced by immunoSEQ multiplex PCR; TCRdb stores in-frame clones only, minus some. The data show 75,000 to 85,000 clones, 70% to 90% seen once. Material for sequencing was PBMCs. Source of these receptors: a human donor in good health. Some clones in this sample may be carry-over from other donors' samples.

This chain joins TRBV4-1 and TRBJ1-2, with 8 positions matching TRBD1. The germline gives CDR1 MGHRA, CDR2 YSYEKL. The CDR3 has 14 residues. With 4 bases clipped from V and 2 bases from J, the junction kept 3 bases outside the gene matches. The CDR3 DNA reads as TGCGCCAGCAGCCCTGGGGACAGGAACTATGGCTACACCTTC. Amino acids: CASSPGDRNYGYTF.

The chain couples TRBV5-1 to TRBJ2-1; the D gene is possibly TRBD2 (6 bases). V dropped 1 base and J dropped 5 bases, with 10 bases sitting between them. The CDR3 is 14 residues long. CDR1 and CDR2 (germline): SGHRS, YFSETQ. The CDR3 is CASSLTGENNEQFF. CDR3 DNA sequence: TGCGCCAGCAGCTTGACGGGGGAGAACAATGAGCAGTTCTTC.

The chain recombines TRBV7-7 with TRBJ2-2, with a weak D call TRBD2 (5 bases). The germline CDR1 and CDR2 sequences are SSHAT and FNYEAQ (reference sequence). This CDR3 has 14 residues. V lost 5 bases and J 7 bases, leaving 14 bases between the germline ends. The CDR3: CASSRDGWGGELFF. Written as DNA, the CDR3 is TGTGCCAGCAGCCGGGATGGTTGGGGCGGGGAGCTGTTTTTT.

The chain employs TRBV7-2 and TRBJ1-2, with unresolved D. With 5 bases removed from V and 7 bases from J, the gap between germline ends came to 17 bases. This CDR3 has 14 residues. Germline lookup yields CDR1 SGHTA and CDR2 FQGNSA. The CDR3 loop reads CASSTAFAPGGYTF. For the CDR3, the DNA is TGTGCCAGCAGCACAGCTTTCGCCCCAGGTGGCTACACCTTC.

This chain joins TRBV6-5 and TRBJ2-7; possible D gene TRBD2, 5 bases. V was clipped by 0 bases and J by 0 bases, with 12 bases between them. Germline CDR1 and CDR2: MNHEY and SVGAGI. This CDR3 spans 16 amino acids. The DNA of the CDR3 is TGTGCCAGCAGTTACTCGTTTGGTGGGAGCTCCTACGAGCAGTACTTC. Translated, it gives CASSYSFGGSSYEQYF.

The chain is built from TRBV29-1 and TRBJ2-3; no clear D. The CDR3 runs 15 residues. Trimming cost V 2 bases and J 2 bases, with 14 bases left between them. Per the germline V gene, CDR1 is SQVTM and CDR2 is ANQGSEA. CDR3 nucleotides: TGCAGCGTTGAACTGGGTGGCGGTTTCACAGATACGCAGTATTTT. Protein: CSVELGGGFTDTQYF.

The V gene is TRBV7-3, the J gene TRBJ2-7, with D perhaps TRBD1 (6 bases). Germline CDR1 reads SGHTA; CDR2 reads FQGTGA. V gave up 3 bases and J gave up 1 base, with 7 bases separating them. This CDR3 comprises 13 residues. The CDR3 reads CASSLDSSYEQYF. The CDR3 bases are TGTGCCAGCAGCTTGGACAGTTCCTACGAGCAGTACTTC.

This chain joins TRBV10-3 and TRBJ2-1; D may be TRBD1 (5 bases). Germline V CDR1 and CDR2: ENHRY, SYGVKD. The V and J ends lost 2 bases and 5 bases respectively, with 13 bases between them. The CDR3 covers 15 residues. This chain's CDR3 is CAISEPLTADNEQFF. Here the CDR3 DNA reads TGTGCCATCAGTGAGCCACTGACAGCCGACAATGAGCAGTTCTTC.

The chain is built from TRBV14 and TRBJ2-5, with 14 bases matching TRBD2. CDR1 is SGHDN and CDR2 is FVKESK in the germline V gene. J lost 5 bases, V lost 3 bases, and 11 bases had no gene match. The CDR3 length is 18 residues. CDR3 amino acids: CASSHDSRLAGGDETQYF. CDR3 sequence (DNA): TGTGCCAGCAGCCACGACAGTCGACTAGCGGGAGGGGATGAGACCCAGTACTTC.

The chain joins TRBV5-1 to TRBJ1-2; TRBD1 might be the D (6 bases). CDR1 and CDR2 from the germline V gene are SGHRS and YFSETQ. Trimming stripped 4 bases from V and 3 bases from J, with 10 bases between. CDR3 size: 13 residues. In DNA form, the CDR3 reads TGCGCCAGCAGCACCGCAGGGGACTATGGCTACACCTTC. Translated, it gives CASSTAGDYGYTF.

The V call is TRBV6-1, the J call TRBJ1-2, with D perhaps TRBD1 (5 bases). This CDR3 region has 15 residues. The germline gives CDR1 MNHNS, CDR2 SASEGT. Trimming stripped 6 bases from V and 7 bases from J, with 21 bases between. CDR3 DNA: TGTGCCAGCAGGGCTCAAGGGTGGGGCGGAAGTGGCTACACCTTC. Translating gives CASRAQGWGGSGYTF.

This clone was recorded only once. CDR3 amino acids: CSVALTGTGNQPQHF. The CDR3 coding sequence is TGCAGCGTTGCTTTGACCGGGACAGGCAATCAGCCCCAGCATTTT. The V and J genes are TRBV29-1 and TRBJ1-5; 7 bases agree with TRBD1. In germline, CDR1 is SQVTM, CDR2 ANQGSEA. The V gene end was trimmed by 4 bases and the J gene end by 2 bases; junction bases not matched to a gene: 8. This CDR3 contains 15 residues.

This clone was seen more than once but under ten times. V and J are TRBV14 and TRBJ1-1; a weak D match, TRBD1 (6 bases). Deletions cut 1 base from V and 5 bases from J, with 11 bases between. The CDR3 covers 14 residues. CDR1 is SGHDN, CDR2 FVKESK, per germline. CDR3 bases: TGTGCCAGCAGCCAAGTTTCGAGGGGGACTGAAGCTTTCTTT. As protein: CASSQVSRGTEAFF.

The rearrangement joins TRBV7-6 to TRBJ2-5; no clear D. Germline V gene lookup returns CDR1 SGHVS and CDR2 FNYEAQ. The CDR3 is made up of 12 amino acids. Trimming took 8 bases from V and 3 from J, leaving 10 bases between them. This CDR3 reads CASSSFEETQYF. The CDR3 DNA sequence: TGTGCCAGCTCCTCGTTCGAAGAGACCCAGTACTTC.

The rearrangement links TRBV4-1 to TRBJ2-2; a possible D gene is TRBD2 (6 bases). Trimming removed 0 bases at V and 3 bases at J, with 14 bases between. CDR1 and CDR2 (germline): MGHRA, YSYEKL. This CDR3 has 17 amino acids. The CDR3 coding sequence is TGCGCCAGCAGCCAAGATTCGGGGGAAAGCTACACCGGGGAGCTGTTTTTT. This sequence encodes CASSQDSGESYTGELFF.

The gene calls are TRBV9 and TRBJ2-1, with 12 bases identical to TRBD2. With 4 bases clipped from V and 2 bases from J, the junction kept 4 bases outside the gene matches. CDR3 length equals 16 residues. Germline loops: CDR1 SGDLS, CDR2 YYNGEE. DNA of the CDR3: TGTGCCAGCAGCCCGCGGACTAGCGGGACCTACAATGAGCAGTTCTTC. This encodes CASSPRTSGTYNEQFF.

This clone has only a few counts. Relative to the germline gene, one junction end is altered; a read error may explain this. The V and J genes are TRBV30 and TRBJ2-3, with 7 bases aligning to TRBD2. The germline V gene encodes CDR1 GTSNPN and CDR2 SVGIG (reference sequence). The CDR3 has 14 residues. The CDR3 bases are TGCGCCTGCGGGAGAGGTGGAAGCACAGATACGCAGTATTTT. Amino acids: CACGRGGSTDTQYF.

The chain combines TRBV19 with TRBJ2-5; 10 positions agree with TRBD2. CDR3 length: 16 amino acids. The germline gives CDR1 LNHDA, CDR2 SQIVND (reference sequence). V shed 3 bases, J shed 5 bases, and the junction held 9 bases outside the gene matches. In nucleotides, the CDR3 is TGTGCCAGTAGTATCGTTAGCGGGAGGTCGAGGGAGACCCAGTACTTC. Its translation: CASSIVSGRSRETQYF. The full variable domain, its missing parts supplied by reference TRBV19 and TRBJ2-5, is DGGITQSPKYLFRKEGQNVTLSCEQNLNHDAMYWYRQDPGQGLRLIYYSQIVNDFQKGDIAEGYSVSREKKESFPLTVTSAQKNPTAFYLCASSIVSGRSRETQYFGPGTRLLVL.

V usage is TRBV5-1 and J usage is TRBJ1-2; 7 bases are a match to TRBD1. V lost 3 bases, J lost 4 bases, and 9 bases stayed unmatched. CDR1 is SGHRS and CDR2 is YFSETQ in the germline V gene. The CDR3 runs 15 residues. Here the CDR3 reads CASSSGQSRSYGYTF. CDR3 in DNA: TGCGCCAGCAGCTCGGGACAGTCCCGATCCTATGGCTACACCTTC.

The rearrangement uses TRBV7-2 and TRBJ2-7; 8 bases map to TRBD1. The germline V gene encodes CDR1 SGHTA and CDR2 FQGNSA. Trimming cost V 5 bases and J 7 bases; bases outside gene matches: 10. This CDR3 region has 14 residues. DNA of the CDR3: TGTGCCAGCAGCGTCCAGACAGGGGCCTCGGAGCAGTACTTC. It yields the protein CASSVQTGASEQYF.

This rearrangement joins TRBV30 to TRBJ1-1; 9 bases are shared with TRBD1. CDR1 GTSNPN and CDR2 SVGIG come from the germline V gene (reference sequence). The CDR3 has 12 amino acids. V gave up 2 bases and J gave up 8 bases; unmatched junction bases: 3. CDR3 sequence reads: CAWSTTGGEAFF. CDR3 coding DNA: TGTGCCTGGAGTACCACAGGGGGCGAAGCTTTCTTT. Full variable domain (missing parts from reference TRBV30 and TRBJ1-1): SQTIHQWPATLVQPVGSPLSLECTVEGTSNPNLYWYRQAAGRGLQLLFYSVGIGQISSEVPQNLSASRPQDRQFILSSKKLLLSDSGFYLCAWSTTGGEAFFGQGTRLTVV.

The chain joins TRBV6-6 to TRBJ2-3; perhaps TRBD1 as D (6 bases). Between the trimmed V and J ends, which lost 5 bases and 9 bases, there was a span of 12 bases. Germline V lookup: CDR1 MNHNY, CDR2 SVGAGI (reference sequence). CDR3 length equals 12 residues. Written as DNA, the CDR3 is TGTGCCAGCAGTCATAACAGGGTAACGCAGTATTTT. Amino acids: CASSHNRVTQYF.

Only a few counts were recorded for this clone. The CDR3, as DNA: TGTGCCAGCAGAAAAGGGGGGAACACTGAAGCTTTCTTT. Translation gives CASRKGGNTEAFF. This chain connects TRBV27 to TRBJ1-1, with a weak D call TRBD1 (6 bases). The CDR3 length is 13 residues. V lost 6 bases and J 1 base, leaving 9 bases between the germline ends. Germline V gene data show CDR1 as MNHEY and CDR2 as SMNVEV (reference sequence).

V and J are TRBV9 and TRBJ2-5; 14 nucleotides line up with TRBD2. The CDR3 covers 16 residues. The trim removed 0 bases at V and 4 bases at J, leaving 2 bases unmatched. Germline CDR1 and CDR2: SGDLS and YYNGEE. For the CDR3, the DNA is TGTGCCAGCAGCGTAGGACTAGCGGGGGGGAGAGAGACCCAGTACTTC. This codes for CASSVGLAGGRETQYF.

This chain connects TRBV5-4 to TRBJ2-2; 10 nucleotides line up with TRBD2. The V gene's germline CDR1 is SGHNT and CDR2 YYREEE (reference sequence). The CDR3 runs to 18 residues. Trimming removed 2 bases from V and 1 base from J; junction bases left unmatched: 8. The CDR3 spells CASSFNKASGGNTGELFF. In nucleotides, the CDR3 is TGTGCCAGCAGCTTCAATAAGGCTAGCGGGGGGAACACCGGGGAGCTGTTTTTT.

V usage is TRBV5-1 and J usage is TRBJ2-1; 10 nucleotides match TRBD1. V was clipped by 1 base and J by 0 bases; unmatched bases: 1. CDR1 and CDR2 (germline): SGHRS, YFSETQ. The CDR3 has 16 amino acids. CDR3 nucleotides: TGCGCCAGCAGCTTGAGGACAGGGGGCTCCTACAATGAGCAGTTCTTC. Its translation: CASSLRTGGSYNEQFF.

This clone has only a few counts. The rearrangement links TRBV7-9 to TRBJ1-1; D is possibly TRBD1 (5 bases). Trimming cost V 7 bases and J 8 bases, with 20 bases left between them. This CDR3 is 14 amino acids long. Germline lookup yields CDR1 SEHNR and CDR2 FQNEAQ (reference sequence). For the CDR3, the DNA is TGTGCCAGCACCGGGGTGGGCGGGGCCTCAGAAGCTTTCTTT. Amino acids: CASTGVGGASEAFF.